The rows below give T cell receptor beta chains drawn from one sample of a study of blood T cell repertoires in COVID-19. Data came from immunoSEQ multiplex PCR; TCRdb stores just in-frame clones and leaves some out. The sample comprises about 200,000 clones, 85% to 90% of which are singletons, and 0.7% to 0.95% rests with the top ten. Sequenced: peripheral blood. Every receptor here comes from a woman between 65 and 79 years old with acute or convalescent COVID-19. The CDR3 runs from the conserved cysteine through the conserved F or W. Each record gives: clone size, D gene, V gene, J gene, CDR3 protein, CDR3 DNA. D genes are given only for firm matches. Clone size is stated in some rows and not others, as once, few, many or a class when expanded.

-	-	TRBV5-4	TRBJ1-1	CASSLGRTANTEAFF	TGTGCCAGCAGCTTGGGTCGGACAGCGAACACTGAAGCTTTCTTT
-	TRBD2	TRBV7-2	TRBJ2-7	CASSLASGLPGGEQYF	TGTGCCAGCAGCTTAGCGAGTGGACTCCCGGGGGGCGAGCAGTACTTC
-	-	TRBV12-3/TRBV12-4	TRBJ2-5	CASRRKETQYF	TGTGCCAGCAGGCGTAAAGAGACCCAGTACTTC
-	-	TRBV18	TRBJ2-5	CASSPLATQETQYF	TGTGCCAGCTCACCCCTAGCGACTCAAGAGACCCAGTACTTC
-	-	TRBV7-9	TRBJ1-2	CASTKRQASYGYTF	TGTGCCAGCACCAAACGACAGGCCAGCTATGGCTACACCTTC
-	-	TRBV11-2	TRBJ1-1	CASSSDSLNTEAFF	TGTGCCAGCAGCTCCGACAGTTTGAACACTGAAGCTTTCTTT
-	-	TRBV12-3/TRBV12-4	TRBJ1-1	CASSFSRDTEAFF	TGTGCCAGCAGTTTTAGCAGGGACACTGAAGCTTTCTTT
once	-	TRBV11-2	TRBJ1-3	CASSPREIIYF	TGTGCCAGCAGTCCGCGAGAGATCATATATTTT
-	-	TRBV28	TRBJ2-1	CASSFRQVTGNEQFF	TGTGCCAGCAGTTTCAGACAGGTGACAGGCAATGAGCAGTTCTTC
-	-	TRBV12-5	TRBJ1-1	CASGFSGGTEAFF	TGTGCTAGTGGTTTCTCGGGGGGCACTGAAGCTTTCTTT
once	TRBD2	TRBV27	TRBJ2-7	CASSLWASGTYEQYF	TGTGCCAGCAGTTTATGGGCTAGCGGCACCTACGAGCAGTACTTC
-	TRBD1	TRBV18	TRBJ2-1	CASSKIRTGGDEQFF	TGTGCCAGCTCAAAAATCCGGACAGGGGGCGATGAGCAGTTCTTC
-	TRBD1	TRBV5-1	TRBJ2-1	CASTRTGGYNEQFF	TGCGCCAGCACCCGGACAGGGGGCTACAATGAGCAGTTCTTC
-	-	TRBV10-3	TRBJ2-3	CAINRDGADTQYF	TGTGCCATCAACAGGGACGGAGCAGATACGCAGTATTTT
-	-	TRBV4-1	TRBJ2-1	CASSQARLTFYNEQFF	TGCGCCAGCAGCCAGGCCAGACTCACCTTCTACAATGAGCAGTTCTTC
-	-	TRBV28	TRBJ1-4	CASRLGTENEKLFF	TGTGCCAGCAGGCTCGGGACTGAGAATGAAAAACTGTTTTTT
-	-	TRBV7-8	TRBJ1-5	CASSLVGGSQPQHF	TGTGCCAGCAGCTTAGTGGGGGGGTCTCAGCCCCAGCATTTT
-	-	TRBV29-1	TRBJ1-5	CSVGGGDQPQHF	TGCAGCGTGGGGGGGGGTGATCAGCCCCAGCATTTT
-	TRBD2	TRBV6-6	TRBJ2-3	CASRLGGSTDTQYF	TGTGCCAGCAGACTGGGAGGGAGCACAGATACGCAGTATTTT
-	-	TRBV27	TRBJ2-3	CASSLRRSTDTQYF	TGTGCCAGCAGTTTGAGGAGGAGCACAGATACGCAGTATTTT
-	TRBD1	TRBV5-1	TRBJ2-2	CASVQGASTGELFF	TGCGCCAGCGTACAGGGGGCATCAACCGGGGAGCTGTTTTTT
-	-	TRBV2	TRBJ1-5	CASSEVLGGPKQPQHF	TGTGCCAGCAGTGAGGTGCTGGGGGGGCCCAAACAGCCCCAGCATTTT
-	-	TRBV7-2	TRBJ1-1	CASSQNPQGLGSEAFF	TGTGCCAGCAGCCAAAACCCACAGGGATTGGGCTCTGAAGCTTTCTTT
few	-	TRBV6-5	TRBJ2-1	CASSYGPGQWFF	TGTGCCAGCAGTTATGGTCCGGGACAATGGTTCTTC
-	-	TRBV12-3/TRBV12-4	TRBJ2-7	CASTTSGAYEQYF	TGTGCCAGCACCACCTCCGGTGCCTACGAGCAGTACTTC
few	-	TRBV7-8	TRBJ1-3	CASSLERLSSGNTIYF	TGTGCCAGCAGCTTAGAACGACTTAGCTCTGGAAACACCATATATTTT
-	-	TRBV28	TRBJ2-7	CASSFLRHQAYEQYF	TGTGCCAGCAGTTTTCTGAGACACCAAGCTTACGAGCAGTACTTC
-	TRBD1	TRBV5-1	TRBJ1-4	CASSLQGATNEKLFF	TGCGCCAGCAGCTTACAGGGGGCGACTAATGAAAAACTGTTTTTT
-	-	TRBV7-6	TRBJ2-7	CASSPRDFVGEQYF	TGTGCCAGCAGCCCGCGGGACTTCGTGGGCGAGCAGTACTTC
-	-	TRBV19	TRBJ2-2	CASRGAGELFF	TGTGCCAGTCGTGGAGCCGGGGAGCTGTTTTTT
-	-	TRBV5-4	TRBJ1-6	CASSLAGVNSPLHF	TGTGCCAGCAGCTTGGCGGGGGTGAATTCACCCCTCCACTTT
-	TRBD2	TRBV19	TRBJ2-7	CASSAGLAGPYEQYF	TGTGCCAGTAGTGCGGGACTAGCGGGACCCTACGAGCAGTACTTC
-	TRBD2	TRBV5-1	TRBJ2-1	CASSSGLAGGVDEQFF	TGCGCCAGCAGCTCTGGACTAGCGGGAGGAGTCGATGAGCAGTTCTTC
-	TRBD1	TRBV29-1	TRBJ2-5	CSVVDRRGLETQYF	TGCAGCGTTGTGGACAGGAGAGGTTTAGAGACCCAGTACTTC
-	-	TRBV7-9	TRBJ1-6	CASSPAASPLHF	TGTGCCAGCAGCCCCGCGGCATCACCCCTCCACTTT
-	-	TRBV2	TRBJ1-1	CASSDTLSEAFF	TGTGCCAGCAGTGATACATTATCTGAAGCTTTCTTT
-	-	TRBV7-2	TRBJ2-7	CASSSRTRSYEQYF	TGTGCCAGCAGCTCCAGAACTAGATCCTACGAGCAGTACTTC
-	TRBD1	TRBV7-8	TRBJ2-2	CASSFGQGNTGELFF	TGTGCCAGCAGCTTTGGACAGGGGAACACCGGGGAGCTGTTTTTT
-	-	TRBV14	TRBJ1-2	CASSERGPGNYGYTF	TGTGCCAGCAGCGAGAGAGGCCCAGGGAACTATGGCTACACCTTC
-	TRBD1	TRBV4-2	TRBJ2-2	CASSQRGTGYTGELFF	TGTGCCAGCAGCCAAAGGGGGACAGGCTACACCGGGGAGCTGTTTTTT